Below, 24 T cell receptor beta chains from the same sample are listed, as sequenced in a study of long-term antiretroviral therapy in people with HIV. Survey level was the resolution at which the v3.0 immunoSEQ assay ran. Sequencing was performed with immunoSEQ multiplex PCR; in TCRdb, only in-frame clones are kept and a portion is missing. The sample lists about 39,000 clones, roughly 85% seen once, with roughly 6.1% in the top ten. Sequencing was performed on unsorted PBMCs, taken 3.1 years after starting antiretroviral therapy. The receptors shown here come from a woman in her forties or fifties with HIV.

This chain uses TRBV6-5 with TRBJ2-1; D gene ambiguous. The CDR3 totals 12 residues. Germline values: CDR1 MNHEY, CDR2 SVGAGI. V lost 4 bases to trimming and J lost 7 bases, with 8 bases between them. CDR3 coding DNA: TGTGCCAGCAGTTCGACCGGGAATGAGCAGTTCTTC. Residues: CASSSTGNEQFF.

This clone was picked up one time. This chain uses TRBV4-2 with TRBJ2-5; 8 bases line up with TRBD2. Germline loops: CDR1 LGHNA, CDR2 YNFKEQ. This CDR3 has 15 residues. The V gene end was trimmed by 2 bases and the J gene end by 0 bases; junction bases not matched to a gene: 2. Written as DNA, the CDR3 is TGTGCCAGCAGCCAAACGGGGGGGAACCAAGAGACCCAGTACTTC. Translation: CASSQTGGNQETQYF.

This sequence joins TRBV9 and TRBJ2-2; 16 bases map to TRBD2. The junction had 9 bases not matched to a gene; V was cut back by 4 bases and J by 6 bases. CDR1 SGDLS and CDR2 YYNGEE come from the germline V gene. The length of the CDR3 is 18 residues. As DNA, the CDR3 is TGTGCCAGCAGCCCCCAGACGGGACTAGCGGGGGGGCCCGGGGAGCTGTTTTTT. Encoded protein: CASSPQTGLAGGPGELFF.

The chain links TRBV6-5 to TRBJ2-5; D is tentatively TRBD1 or TRBD2 (6 bases each). Germline V lookup: CDR1 MNHEY, CDR2 SVGAGI. The CDR3 is made up of 15 amino acids. Trimming shortened V by 6 bases and J by 1 base, and 15 bases separated the two germline ends. CDR3 amino acids: CASRGASEVQETQYF. The CDR3 region has the DNA TGTGCCAGCAGGGGGGCTAGCGAGGTCCAAGAGACCCAGTACTTC.

This chain joins TRBV5-4 and TRBJ1-1; D unclear. Trimming removed 4 bases at V and 3 bases at J, with 16 bases between. The CDR3 runs 15 residues. Germline CDR1 and CDR2: SGHNT and YYREEE (reference sequence). The CDR3 DNA is TGTGCCAGCAGCCTTGGGTATCCTGGGGACACTGAAGCTTTCTTT. As protein: CASSLGYPGDTEAFF.

The chain combines TRBV19 with TRBJ1-1, with D perhaps matching TRBD1 (6 bases). Germline-derived CDR1 and CDR2 are LNHDA and SQIVND (reference sequence). CDR3 size: 14 residues. V was clipped by 6 bases and J by 2 bases, with 13 bases between them. DNA for the CDR3: TGTGCCAGTAGACCTCCGGACAGAAACACTGAAGCTTTCTTT. Its translation is CASRPPDRNTEAFF.

The chain is built from TRBV5-4 and TRBJ2-6; D is unclear. The V end lost 0 bases, the J end lost 0 bases, and 4 bases lay between the germline ends. Germline V gene sequence: CDR1 SGHNT, CDR2 YYREEE (reference sequence). The CDR3 extends over 15 amino acids. CDR3 loop: CASSLEPSGANVLTF. In nucleotides, the CDR3 is TGTGCCAGCAGCTTGGAGCCCTCTGGGGCCAACGTCCTGACTTTC.

This chain links TRBV7-3 with TRBJ2-2; no clear D gene. CDR1 and CDR2 from the germline V gene are SGHTA and FQGTGA. The CDR3 spans 14 residues. Trimming shortened V by 3 bases and J by 4 bases, and 9 bases separated the two germline ends. CDR3 sequence: CASSFLVSTGELFF. CDR3 DNA sequence: TGTGCCAGCAGCTTTCTTGTATCCACCGGGGAGCTGTTTTTT. Together with reference TRBV7-3 and TRBJ2-2, the CDR3 gives the full variable domain: GAGVSQTPSNKVTEKGKYVELRCDPISGHTALYWYRQSLGQGPEFLIYFQGTGAADDSGLPNDRFFAVRPEGSVSTLKIQRTERGDSAVYLCASSFLVSTGELFFGEGSRLTVL.

This clone was found a few times. The chain employs TRBV6-1 and TRBJ1-6, with D perhaps TRBD1 (5 bases). Trimming shortened V by 6 bases and J by 10 bases, and 16 bases separated the two germline ends. The germline gives CDR1 MNHNS, CDR2 SASEGT. CDR3 length: 14 amino acids. The CDR3 DNA follows: TGTGCCAGCAGACAGCAAACACAGGCATCACCCCTCCACTTT. Its translation is CASRQQTQASPLHF.

The chain couples TRBV4-2 to TRBJ1-4; D is unresolved. The CDR3 totals 18 residues. From germline, CDR1 is LGHNA and CDR2 YNFKEQ. V shed 1 base and J shed 8 bases, with 23 bases lying between them. The CDR3 region has the DNA TGTGCCAGCAGCCAAGTCCCCAAGGAGACACTCGCTCGGGAAAAACTGTTTTTT. Translated, it gives CASSQVPKETLAREKLFF.

This clone occurred once. The J gene is TRBJ1-1, the V gene TRBV5-6; D may be TRBD1 (5 bases). Germline lookup yields CDR1 SGHDT and CDR2 YYEEEE. The V end lost 4 bases, the J end lost 4 bases, and 11 bases lay between the germline ends. The CDR3 spans 13 residues. DNA for the CDR3: TGTGCCAGCAGCCCTCCCGGGGGCACTGAAGCTTTCTTT. It translates to CASSPPGGTEAFF.

On this clone: A read error may account for a junction end that differs from germline. The CDR3 nucleotides read TGTGCCAGCAGCCCGGGGGTAGGGCAGCTCTTT. This sequence encodes CASSPGVGQLF. The J gene is TRBJ1-1, the V gene TRBV5-6; a weak D match, TRBD1 (5 bases). Germline CDR1 reads SGHDT; CDR2 reads YYEEEE. The CDR3 runs 11 residues.

The chain combines TRBV6-6 with TRBJ2-7, with D possibly matching TRBD2 (6 bases). This CDR3 is 13 amino acids long. Germline lookup yields CDR1 MNHNY and CDR2 SVGAGI (reference sequence). V was cut by 6 bases and J by 4 bases, with 13 bases left in between. CDR3 nucleotide sequence: TGTGCCAGCAGCCATCCCGGGGGTTACGAGCAGTACTTC. This translates into CASSHPGGYEQYF.

As regards this clone: Germline is not matched at one junction end, which may reflect a read error. The CDR3 bases are TGTGCTAGCAGCCCCCTGGGGGTGGGAGAGACCCAGTACTTC. It translates to CASSPLGVGETQYF. The chain recombines TRBV7-7 with TRBJ2-5, with D tentatively TRBD1 or TRBD2 (5 bases each). Per the germline V gene, CDR1 is SSHAT and CDR2 is FNYEAQ (reference sequence). CDR3 length equals 14 residues.

This clone came up a few times. This chain links TRBV10-3 with TRBJ2-5; tentative D call: TRBD1 (6 bases). Trimming cost V 5 bases and J 4 bases, with 14 bases left between them. The CDR3 runs 14 residues. The germline gives CDR1 ENHRY, CDR2 SYGVKD. DNA for the CDR3: TGTGCCATCAGTAATAACAGGGCGGGAGAGACCCAGTACTTC. Translating gives CAISNNRAGETQYF.

The chain's CDR3 is CASSQSGTGELFF. CDR3 DNA: TGCGCCAGCAGTCAATCGGGGACCGGGGAGCTGTTTTTT. J is TRBJ2-2 and V is TRBV23-1; no firm D call. TRBV23-1 counts as an open reading frame of uncertain function. Trimming removed 0 bases at V and 5 bases at J, with 4 bases between. The CDR3 has 13 residues.

The chain is built from TRBV10-1 and TRBJ2-7; either TRBD1 or TRBD2 may fit D (5 bases each). CDR1 is WNHNN and CDR2 is SYGVQD in the germline V gene (reference sequence). CDR3 size: 14 residues. The ends were cut back, 1 base at V and 3 bases at J, with 10 bases in the middle. CDR3 region: CASSEFGDGYEQYF. In nucleotides, the CDR3 is TGCGCCAGCAGTGAGTTTGGGGACGGCTACGAGCAGTACTTC.

V usage is TRBV19 and J usage is TRBJ2-3; D is possibly TRBD1 or TRBD2 (6 bases each). This CDR3 has 16 amino acids. Deletions cut 3 bases from V and 2 bases from J, with 15 bases between. Germline CDR1 is LNHDA and CDR2 is SQIVND (reference sequence). The CDR3 loop reads CASSIITGRSTDTQYF. The CDR3 DNA follows: TGTGCCAGTAGTATTATTACAGGGAGGTCCACAGATACGCAGTATTTT.

The V and J genes are TRBV10-3 and TRBJ2-7; 7 positions agree with TRBD2. Germline CDR1 reads ENHRY; CDR2 reads SYGVKD. The CDR3 runs to 14 residues. J was trimmed by 0 bases and V by 8 bases; bases with no gene match: 7. The CDR3 DNA sequence: TGTGCCATCCGCCCACCTAGCGGCTCCTACGAGCAGTACTTC. Its protein product is CAIRPPSGSYEQYF.

The J gene is TRBJ1-5, the V gene TRBV6-5, with a possible D match to TRBD1 (5 bases). This CDR3 has 13 amino acids. Germline loops: CDR1 MNHEY, CDR2 SVGAGI. Trimming left V 5 bases short and J 7 bases short, with 12 bases between. Written as DNA, the CDR3 is TGTGCCAGCAGTCAGGGAAGGGAGCAGCCCCAGCATTTT. Its translation: CASSQGREQPQHF.

CDR3 DNA: TGTGCCTGGAGTGTATTCCGCGGGGCCGGGGAGCTGTTTTTT. Amino acid sequence: CAWSVFRGAGELFF. V and J are TRBV30 and TRBJ2-2; D may be TRBD2 (6 bases). V was clipped by 0 bases and J by 6 bases, with 11 bases between them. CDR1 and CDR2 (germline): GTSNPN, SVGIG (reference sequence). The length of the CDR3 is 14 residues.

This chain connects TRBV11-2 to TRBJ2-5; D ambiguous. The CDR3 totals 15 residues. Germline values: CDR1 SGHAT, CDR2 FQNNGV. V was pared by 1 base and J by 5 bases, with 14 bases between. This CDR3 reads CASSLGTAVAETQYF. The CDR3 nucleotides read TGTGCCAGCAGCTTAGGGACCGCTGTCGCGGAGACCCAGTACTTC.

CDR3 in DNA: TGTGCCAGCAGTTTACAGGGGGGCCTCAACTATGGCTACACCTTC. Translated, it gives CASSLQGGLNYGYTF. The chain joins TRBV6-1 to TRBJ1-2, with TRBD1 matching over 8 bases. V trimming: 5 bases; J trimming: 2 bases; junction bases outside the gene matches: 7. Germline assignment: CDR1 MNHNS and CDR2 SASEGT. The CDR3 spans 15 residues.

CDR3 sequence reads: CASSEFPDSTNEKLFF. CDR3 nucleotides: TGTGCCAGCAGTGAATTTCCAGATTCAACTAATGAAAAACTGTTTTTT. The chain employs TRBV25-1 and TRBJ1-4, with D hard to call. Trimming removed 1 base from V and 0 bases from J, with 9 bases in between. The CDR3 runs 16 residues. CDR1 and CDR2 (germline): MGHDK, SYGVNS.